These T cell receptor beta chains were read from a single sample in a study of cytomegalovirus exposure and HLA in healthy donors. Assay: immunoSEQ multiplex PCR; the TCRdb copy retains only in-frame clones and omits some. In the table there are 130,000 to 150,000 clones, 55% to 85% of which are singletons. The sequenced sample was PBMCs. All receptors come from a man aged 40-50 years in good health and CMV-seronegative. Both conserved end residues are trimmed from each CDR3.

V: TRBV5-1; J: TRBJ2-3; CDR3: ASSFRVASGVFGTDTQY
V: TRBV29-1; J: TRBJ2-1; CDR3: SVEVAYNEQF
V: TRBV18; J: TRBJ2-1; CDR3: ASSFRERSNEQF
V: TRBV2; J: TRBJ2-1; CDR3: ASSALAGPGKF
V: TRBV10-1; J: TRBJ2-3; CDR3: ASSESGAGVADTQY
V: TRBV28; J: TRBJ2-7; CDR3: AAGQGGEQY
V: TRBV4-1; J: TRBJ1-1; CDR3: ASSQGQGKRNTEAF
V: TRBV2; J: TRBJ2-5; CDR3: ASINREGPETQY
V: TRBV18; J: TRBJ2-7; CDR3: ASSPPAGTGSQYEQY
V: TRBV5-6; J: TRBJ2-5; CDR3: ASSLVGSGGQETQY
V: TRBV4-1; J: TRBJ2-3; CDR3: ASSQPLASPSTDTQY
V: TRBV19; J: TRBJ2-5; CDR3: ASSGGSQETQY
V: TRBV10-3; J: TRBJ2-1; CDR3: AIKQAGGYNEQF
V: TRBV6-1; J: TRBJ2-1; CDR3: ASSTRTGGYNEQF
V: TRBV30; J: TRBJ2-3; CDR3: AFEAGVTDTQY
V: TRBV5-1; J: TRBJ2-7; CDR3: ASSVPGVSSYEQY
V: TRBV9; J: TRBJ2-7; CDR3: ASSVAGTQAYEQY
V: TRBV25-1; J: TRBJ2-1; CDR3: ASSEQGVSNEQF
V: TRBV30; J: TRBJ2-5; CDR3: AWEREEGTSKETQY
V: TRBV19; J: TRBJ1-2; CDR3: ASSIETDYGYT
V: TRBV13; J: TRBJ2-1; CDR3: ASSWGQGHNEQF
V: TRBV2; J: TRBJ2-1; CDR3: ASRRTGSSSYNEQF
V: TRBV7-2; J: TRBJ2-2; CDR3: ASSLVGTGVAGELF
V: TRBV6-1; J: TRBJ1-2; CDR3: ASSEPTGGANYGYT
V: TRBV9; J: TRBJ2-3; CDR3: ASSGRIAGDTDTQY
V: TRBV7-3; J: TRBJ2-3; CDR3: ASSLIAGASTDTQY
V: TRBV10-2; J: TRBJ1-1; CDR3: ASSESRVRSQLPEAF
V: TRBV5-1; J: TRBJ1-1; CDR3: ASSPTGTNTEAF
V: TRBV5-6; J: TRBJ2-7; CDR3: ASSSGQAKFAYEQY
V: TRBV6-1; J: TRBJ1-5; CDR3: ASRTDRLNQPQH
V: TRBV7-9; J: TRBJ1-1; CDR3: ASTSGGGNTEAF
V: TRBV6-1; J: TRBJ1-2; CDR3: ASSAVQGNGYT
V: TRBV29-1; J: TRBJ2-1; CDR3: SGWTSGSSYNEQF
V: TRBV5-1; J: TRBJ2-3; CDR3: ASSPGTVSTDTQY
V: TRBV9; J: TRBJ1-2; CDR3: ASSVQGGFGYT
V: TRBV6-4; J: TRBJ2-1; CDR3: ASSLDSGGSYNEQF
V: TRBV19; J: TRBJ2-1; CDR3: ASSIGSGGRNEQF
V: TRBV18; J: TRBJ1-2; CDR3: ASSPFGPGQNLANYGYT
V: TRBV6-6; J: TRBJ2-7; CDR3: ASRGGDRGIYEQY
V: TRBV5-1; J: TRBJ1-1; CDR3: ASSLNTQTGDTEAF
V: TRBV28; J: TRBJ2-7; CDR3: AAGQTYEQY
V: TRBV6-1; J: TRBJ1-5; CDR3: ASSAVRSNQPQH